The clone carrying this TCR beta chain has more than one count but fewer than ten. Its antigen is unknown. V gave up 2 bases and J gave up 4 bases; unmatched junction bases: 8. Germline V gene lookup returns CDR1 KGHDR and CDR2 SFDVKD. CDR3 length: 17 amino acids. The sample is drawn from a study of CD8 T cells in ankylosing spondylitis. The study's findings and limits: In ankylosing spondylitis blood, a motif of eight highly homologous TCR beta variants appeared characteristic. Reportedly, disease-linked clones are significantly enriched in ankylosing spondylitis patients' matched synovial fluid.

TCRdb re-called the 5' RACE reads with MiXCR, one entry per CDR3 protein. Among approximately 540,000 distinct CDR3 sequences listed, 12% were seen once. Sequencing used blood, either unsorted or a sorted T cell fraction (not recorded which). The clonotype comes from a male donor with ankylosing spondylitis. The chain carries TRBV24-1 and TRBJ2-7, with 12 bases fitting TRBD2. The CDR3 nucleotides read TGTGCCACCAGTGATTCGGGGACTAGCGGGTCTCAATACGAGCAGTACTTC. Translation gives CATSDSGTSGSQYEQYF.